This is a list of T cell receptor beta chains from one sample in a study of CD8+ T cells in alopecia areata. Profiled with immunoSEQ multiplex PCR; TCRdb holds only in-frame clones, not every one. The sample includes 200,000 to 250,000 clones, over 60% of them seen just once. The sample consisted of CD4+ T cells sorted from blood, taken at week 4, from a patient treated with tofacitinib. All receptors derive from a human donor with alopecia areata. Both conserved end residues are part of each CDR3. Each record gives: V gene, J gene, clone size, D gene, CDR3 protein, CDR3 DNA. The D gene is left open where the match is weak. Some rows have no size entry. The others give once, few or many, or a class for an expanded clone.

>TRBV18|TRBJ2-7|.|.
CASSSEVYEQYF
TGTGCCAGCTCCTCGGAGGTCTACGAGCAGTACTTC
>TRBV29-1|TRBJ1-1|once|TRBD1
CSVERTGGTEAFF
TGCAGCGTTGAGCGGACAGGGGGAACTGAAGCTTTCTTT
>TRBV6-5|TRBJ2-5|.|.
CASSAEGRRAETQYF
TGTGCCAGCAGTGCGGAGGGACGTCGGGCGGAGACCCAGTACTTC
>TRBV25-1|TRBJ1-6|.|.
CASRETSPLHF
TGTGCCAGCAGGGAAACTTCACCCCTCCACTTT
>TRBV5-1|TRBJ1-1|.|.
CASSPISGSTEAFF
TGCGCCAGCAGCCCGATATCAGGGTCCACTGAAGCTTTCTTT
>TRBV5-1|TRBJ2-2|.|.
CASSLGNTGELFF
TGCGCCAGCAGCTTGGGAAACACCGGGGAGCTGTTTTTT
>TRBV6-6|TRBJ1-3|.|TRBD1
CASSRQGVGNTIYF
TGTGCCAGCAGTCGCCAGGGGGTTGGAAACACCATATATTTT
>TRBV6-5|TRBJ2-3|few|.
CASSRGTAGNTQYF
TGTGCCAGCAGTAGGGGGACGGCAGGAAATACGCAGTATTTT
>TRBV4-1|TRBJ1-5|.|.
CASSQAAGGNQPQHF
TGCGCCAGCAGCCAAGCGGCAGGAGGAAATCAGCCCCAGCATTTT
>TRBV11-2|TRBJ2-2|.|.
CASSSRNTGELFF
TGTGCCAGCAGCTCCCGGAACACCGGGGAGCTGTTTTTT
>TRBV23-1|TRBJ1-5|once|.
CASSQFGGQGSNQPQHF
TGCGCCAGCAGTCAATTTGGGGGGCAGGGGAGCAATCAGCCCCAGCATTTT
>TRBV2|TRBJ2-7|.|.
CASGAGGYEQYF
TGTGCCAGCGGCGCTGGGGGTTACGAGCAGTACTTC
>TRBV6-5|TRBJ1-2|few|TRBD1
CASSPLDRAYGYTF
TGTGCCAGCAGTCCTTTGGACAGGGCCTATGGCTACACCTTC
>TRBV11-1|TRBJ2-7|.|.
CASSHSGYEQYF
TGTGCCAGCTCTCACAGCGGCTACGAGCAGTACTTC
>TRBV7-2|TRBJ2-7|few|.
CASSLEGGSSYEQYF
TGTGCCAGCAGCTTAGAGGGCGGGTCATCCTACGAGCAGTACTTC
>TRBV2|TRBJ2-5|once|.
CASSALQETQYF
TGTGCCAGCAGCGCCTTACAAGAGACCCAGTACTTC
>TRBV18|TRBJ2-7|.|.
CASSVGANSYEQYF
TGTGCCAGCTCCGTGGGAGCGAACTCCTACGAGCAGTACTTC
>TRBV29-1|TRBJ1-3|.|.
CSPGGLGRDTIYF
TGCAGCCCCGGAGGCCTTGGGAGGGACACCATATATTTT
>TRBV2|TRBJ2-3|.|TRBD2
CASSGSRGAYTDTQYF
TGTGCCAGCAGTGGCTCGCGGGGGGCCTACACAGATACGCAGTATTTT
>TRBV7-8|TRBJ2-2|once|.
CASSTQGRVTGELFF
TGTGCCAGCAGCACCCAGGGTCGGGTCACCGGGGAGCTGTTTTTT
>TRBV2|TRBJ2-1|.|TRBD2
CASSLAGGSLGEQFF
TGTGCCAGCAGTTTAGCGGGGGGGTCCCTCGGGGAGCAGTTCTTC
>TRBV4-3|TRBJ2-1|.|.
CASSRETYNEQFF
TGCGCCAGCAGCCGTGAGACCTACAATGAGCAGTTCTTC
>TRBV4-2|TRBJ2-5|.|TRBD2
CASSFSGGAGETQYF
TGTGCCAGCAGCTTTAGCGGGGGGGCCGGAGAGACCCAGTACTTC
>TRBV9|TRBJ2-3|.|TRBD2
CASSVDVAGGRGTQYF
TGTGCCAGCAGCGTAGACGTAGCGGGGGGCCGTGGTACGCAGTATTTT
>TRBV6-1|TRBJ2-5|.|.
CASSQPGEKETQYF
TGTGCCAGCAGTCAACCAGGGGAGAAAGAGACCCAGTACTTC
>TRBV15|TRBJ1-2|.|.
CATSRATGAGGYTF
TGTGCCACCAGCAGAGCGACCGGGGCGGGGGGCTACACCTTC
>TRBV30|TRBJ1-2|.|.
CAWMTPQASYGYTF
TGTGCCTGGATGACCCCCCAGGCCTCCTATGGCTACACCTTC
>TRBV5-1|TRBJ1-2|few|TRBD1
CASSETGQGTYGYTF
TGCGCCAGCAGCGAGACGGGACAGGGGACCTATGGCTACACCTTC
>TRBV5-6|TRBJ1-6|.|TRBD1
CASSLRGTGDSPLHF
TGTGCCAGCAGCTTGAGAGGGACAGGTGATTCACCCCTCCACTTT
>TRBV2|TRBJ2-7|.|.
CASSELSSYEQYF
TGTGCCAGCAGTGAACTGAGCTCCTACGAGCAGTACTTC
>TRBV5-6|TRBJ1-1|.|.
CASSLSTEAFF
TGTGCCAGCAGCTTATCCACTGAAGCTTTCTTT
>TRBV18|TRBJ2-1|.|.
CASSPQFGGVDEQFF
TGTGCCAGCTCACCACAGTTCGGAGGGGTTGATGAGCAGTTCTTC
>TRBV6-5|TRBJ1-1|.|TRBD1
CASSLQGARRAFF
TGTGCCAGCAGTCTCCAGGGGGCCCGGAGGGCTTTCTTT
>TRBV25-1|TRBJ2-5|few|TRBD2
CASTLAGEETQYF
TGTGCCAGCACCTTAGCGGGGGAAGAGACCCAGTACTTC
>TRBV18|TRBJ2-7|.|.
CASSPRVGYEQYF
TGTGCCAGCTCACCAAGAGTGGGCTACGAGCAGTACTTC
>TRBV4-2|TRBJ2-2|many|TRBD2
CASSQEGLRELFF
TGTGCCAGCAGCCAAGAGGGACTACGGGAGCTGTTTTTT
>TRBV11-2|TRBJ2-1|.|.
CASSSRPGGGYNEQFF
TGTGCCAGCAGCTCCCGCCCCGGGGGTGGGTACAATGAGCAGTTCTTC
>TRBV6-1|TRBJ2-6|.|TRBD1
CASRPGGAGANVLTF
TGTGCCAGCAGACCAGGGGGCGCTGGGGCCAACGTCCTGACTTTC
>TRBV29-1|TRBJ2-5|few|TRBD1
CSAGTGVGETQYF
TGCAGCGCGGGAACAGGGGTAGGGGAGACCCAGTACTTC
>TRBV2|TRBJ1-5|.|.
CASSEGGWGNQPQHF
TGTGCCAGCAGTGAAGGGGGTTGGGGCAATCAGCCCCAGCATTTT
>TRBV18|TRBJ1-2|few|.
CASSPELNYGYTF
TGTGCCAGCTCACCAGAACTTAACTATGGCTACACCTTC
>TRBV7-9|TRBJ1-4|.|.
CASSLGKTNEKLFF
TGTGCCAGCAGCTTGGGGAAAACTAATGAAAAACTGTTTTTT
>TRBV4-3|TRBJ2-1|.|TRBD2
CASSQDEGLAEQFF
TGCGCCAGCAGCCAAGACGAAGGACTAGCCGAGCAGTTCTTC
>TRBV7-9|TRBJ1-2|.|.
CASSFSSGYTF
TGTGCCAGCAGCTTTTCTTCTGGCTACACCTTC
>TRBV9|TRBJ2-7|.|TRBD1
CASSPRDRDYEQYF
TGTGCCAGCAGCCCCCGGGACAGGGACTACGAGCAGTACTTC
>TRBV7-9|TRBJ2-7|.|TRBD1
CASSLGQGWDEQYF
TGTGCCAGCAGCCTAGGACAGGGTTGGGACGAGCAGTACTTC
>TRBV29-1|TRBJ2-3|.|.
CSVGGGDQDTQYF
TGCAGCGTCGGAGGGGGGGATCAAGATACGCAGTATTTT
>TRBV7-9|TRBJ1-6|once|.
CASSPDLSSYNSPLHF
TGTGCCAGCAGCCCAGACCTGAGCTCCTATAATTCACCCCTCCACTTT
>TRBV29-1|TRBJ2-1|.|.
CRGGDNGTGYNEQFF
TGCAGGGGCGGAGATAATGGGACCGGTTACAATGAGCAGTTCTTC